This TCR beta chain was sequenced in a study of STAT5B mutations in CD4+ large granular lymphocyte leukemia. In the study overall: Cryopreserved patient cells were CD8-depleted, then anti-CD4 bead selected. Study observations and caveats: Higher CD4+ than CD8+ T-LGLL clonality might reflect small sample size. TRBV06-family usage was enriched in top patient clones (8/27) versus controls (2/35).

Germline values: CDR1 SEHNR, CDR2 FQNEAQ (reference sequence). CDR3 size: 12 residues. Trimming left V 1 base short and J 13 bases short, with 11 bases between. Either unselected PBMC or bead-purified CD4+, CD4+CD8+, CD57+ or CD56+ cells were sequenced. Only one count was recorded for this clone. Its specificity is not known. Data came from immunoSEQ multiplex PCR; TCRdb stores just in-frame clones and leaves some out. The table includes about 8,100 clones, over 60% detected once. The sample comprised PBMCs. The sequence was collected from a woman aged 55-69 years with CD4+ T-cell large granular lymphocyte leukemia. This chain uses TRBV7-9 with TRBJ2-1; perhaps TRBD2 as D (6 bases). CDR3 nucleotide sequence: TGTGCCAGCAGCTTAGGATTTGCGGGACAGTTCTTC. Protein: CASSLGFAGQFF.